This TCR beta chain was sequenced for a study of T cell changes during pregnancy in multiple sclerosis. CDR1 and CDR2 (germline): SNHLY, FYNNEI. The CDR3 runs 14 residues. Trimming at V came to 3 bases and at J to 0 bases, leaving 0 bases not matched to a gene. The repertoire was sequenced with immunoSEQ multiplex PCR; TCRdb's copy has only in-frame clones and lacks some. The table has 45,000 to 55,000 clones, around 92% seen once; the top ten hold more than 0.95%. The material sequenced was peripheral blood, taken after pregnancy. V usage is TRBV2 and J usage is TRBJ2-3, with 7 bases identical to TRBD2. The TCR was taken from a female donor with multiple sclerosis, enrolled in a pregnancy study. The CDR3 reads CASSDGGSTDTQYF. DNA of the CDR3: TGTGCCAGCAGTGACGGGGGGAGCACAGATACGCAGTATTTT.